The 23 T cell receptor beta chains reported below all come from one sample, sequenced in a study of blood T cells in healthy people across ages. Combining a sample-barcoded 5' primer with a J-beta primer mix, a second PCR ran for about 6 to 11 cycles. TCRdb itself ran the 5' RACE reads through MiXCR, one entry per CDR3 protein. Of about 1.1 million distinct CDR3 sequences listed, roughly two fifths are singletons. Material for sequencing was blood. The receptors originated from a man between 18 and 35 years old in good health.

The chain has TRBV12-3 or TRBV12-4 and TRBJ2-7; TRBD2 aligns across 10 bases. CDR3 length equals 14 residues. After removal of 3 bases from V and 3 bases from J, the junction contained 2 bases not matched to a gene. CDR3 protein: CASSFGTSVYEQYF. The CDR3 bases are TGTGCCAGCAGTTTCGGGACTAGCGTCTACGAGCAGTACTTC.

The chain is built from TRBV12-3 or TRBV12-4 and TRBJ2-1; unclear D gene. Trimming stripped 2 bases from V and 0 bases from J, with 8 bases between. CDR3 length equals 15 residues. The CDR3 reads CASSLYRFSYNEQFF. The CDR3 bases are TGTGCCAGCAGTTTATACAGATTCTCCTACAATGAGCAGTTCTTC.

The chain employs TRBV9 and TRBJ2-3; D gene ambiguous. CDR3 length: 14 amino acids. V dropped 0 bases and J dropped 4 bases, with 9 bases sitting between them. Germline values: CDR1 SGDLS, CDR2 YYNGEE. CDR3 region: CASSVASVPDTQYF. The CDR3 nucleotides read TGTGCCAGCAGCGTAGCGAGTGTCCCAGATACGCAGTATTTT.

This chain links TRBV6-5 with TRBJ1-1; D is unclear. Germline values: CDR1 MNHEY, CDR2 SVGAGI. This CDR3 has 11 amino acids. Trimming took off 8 bases at V and 7 bases at J, with 11 bases between the two ends. The DNA for the CDR3 is TGTGCCAGCGGAAGGACGCATGAAGCTTTCTTT. This translates into CASGRTHEAFF.

As concerns this clonotype: A read error may produce the germline difference seen at one junction end. The chain couples TRBV7-3 to TRBJ1-2, with 8 bases matching TRBD1. CDR3 length equals 14 residues. Germline V gene data show CDR1 as SGHTA and CDR2 as FQGTGA. CDR3 loop: CASSPQTGEDGYSF. The CDR3 nucleotides are TGTGCCAGCAGCCCACAGACAGGGGAGGATGGCTACTCCTTC.

This clonotype has a single count. The chain couples TRBV20-1 to TRBJ1-1; D call uncertain. The germline V gene has CDR1 DFQATT and CDR2 SNEGSKA (reference sequence). V dropped 3 bases and J dropped 10 bases, with 18 bases sitting between them. CDR3 length: 13 residues. The CDR3 sequence is CSASRPTDLAAFF. In DNA form, the CDR3 reads TGCAGTGCTAGTCGCCCGACGGACCTTGCAGCTTTCTTT.

The chain recombines TRBV14 with TRBJ2-4; 7 bases match TRBD2. The germline gives CDR1 SGHDN, CDR2 FVKESK. The CDR3 runs 16 residues. V was clipped by 4 bases and J by 0 bases; unmatched bases: 6. CDR3 amino acids: CASSPEAGLAKNIQYF. The CDR3 bases are TGTGCCAGCAGCCCAGAAGCGGGACTAGCCAAAAACATTCAGTACTTC.

This clonotype was seen only a few times. The chain combines TRBV13 with TRBJ2-5; 8 positions agree with TRBD1. The ends lost 9 bases at V and 11 bases at J; junction bases unmatched: 17. CDR1 is PRHDT, CDR2 FYEKMQ, per germline (reference sequence). This CDR3 region has 14 residues. The CDR3 DNA reads TGTGCCAGTGGAAAGGACAGGGATCACAATGAGCAGTACTTC. Translated, it gives CASGKDRDHNEQYF.

This clonotype was counted only a few times. The chain recombines TRBV20-1 with TRBJ2-3; unclear D gene. V lost 3 bases, J lost 1 base, and 17 bases lay in between. Germline V gene data show CDR1 as DFQATT and CDR2 as SNEGSKA (reference sequence). CDR3 length: 16 amino acids. CDR3 in DNA: TGCAGTGCTAGGAGGTATGGGCAATCCGGCACAGATACGCAGTATTTT. This gives the protein CSARRYGQSGTDTQYF.

V is TRBV29-1 and J is TRBJ1-5, with TRBD1 identical over 10 bases. The V gene's germline CDR1 is SQVTM and CDR2 ANQGSEA. The CDR3 loop spans 13 amino acids. J was trimmed by 5 bases and V by 4 bases; bases with no gene match: 2. The CDR3 region is CSVGQGADQPQHF. The DNA of the CDR3 is TGCAGCGTTGGACAGGGGGCGGATCAGCCCCAGCATTTT.

The rearrangement links TRBV5-5 to TRBJ2-1; TRBD1 or TRBD2 may be the D gene (6 bases each). V was clipped by 2 bases and J by 4 bases, with 13 bases between them. The germline V gene encodes CDR1 SGHKS and CDR2 YYEKEE (reference sequence). This CDR3 is built from 15 residues. The DNA for the CDR3 is TGTGCCAGCAGCTTTCGGGGGCCCGAGTACAATGAGCAGTTCTTC. The encoded protein is CASSFRGPEYNEQFF.

This clonotype came up many times. V gene TRBV12-3 or TRBV12-4 combines with J gene TRBJ2-5, with D maybe TRBD2 (5 bases). V lost 3 bases, J lost 5 bases, and 13 bases lay in between. The CDR3 is 14 residues long. CDR3 bases: TGTGCCAGCAGTTTTCTGGGAGATGGGGAGACCCAGTACTTC. As protein: CASSFLGDGETQYF.

The chain links TRBV2 to TRBJ1-6; TRBD1 matches at 7 bases. The CDR3 extends over 14 amino acids. Germline trimming cut 5 bases from V and 5 bases from J; bases unmatched to any gene: 3. The germline V gene encodes CDR1 SNHLY and CDR2 FYNNEI. The CDR3 sequence is CASSNDRDNSPLHF. CDR3 sequence (DNA): TGTGCCAGCAGTAACGACAGGGATAATTCACCCCTCCACTTT.

V and J are TRBV11-2 and TRBJ2-1, with D possibly being TRBD1 (7 bases). V gave up 5 bases and J gave up 1 base, with 15 bases separating them. The CDR3 is 16 residues long. The germline gives CDR1 SGHAT, CDR2 FQNNGV. In DNA, the CDR3 is TGTGCCAGCAGCAGCATACAGGGGAGGTCCTACAATGAGCAGTTCTTC. This codes for CASSSIQGRSYNEQFF. The whole variable domain, filled in from reference TRBV11-2 and TRBJ2-1, reads EAGVAQSPRYKIIEKRQSVAFWCNPISGHATLYWYQQILGQGPKLLIQFQNNGVVDDSQLPKDRFSAERLKGVDSTLKIQPAKLEDSAVYLCASSSIQGRSYNEQFFGPGTRLTVL.

Comment on this clonotype: A read error may produce the germline difference seen at one junction end. The chain is built from TRBV7-9 and TRBJ1-1; 7 bases map to TRBD1. Germline V CDR1 and CDR2: SEHNR, FQNEAQ (reference sequence). The CDR3 loop spans 14 amino acids. This CDR3 reads CAGSSRQGYTEAFF. The CDR3 DNA reads as TGTGCCGGCAGCTCCCGACAGGGATACACTGAAGCTTTCTTT. The variable domain in full, with the rest retrieved from reference TRBV7-9 and TRBJ1-1, is DTGVSQNPRHKITKRGQNVTFRCDPISEHNRLYWYRQTLGQGPEFLTYFQNEAQLEKSRLLSDRFSAERPKGSFSTLEIQRTEQGDSAMYLCAGSSRQGYTEAFFGQGTRLTVV.

The rearrangement joins TRBV20-1 to TRBJ2-5; the match to TRBD1 covers 11 bases. Germline CDR1 and CDR2: DFQATT and SNEGSKA (reference sequence). This CDR3 region has 16 residues. V lost 1 base and J lost 11; bases outside the gene matches: 15. As DNA, the CDR3 is TGCAGTGCTAGAGTGGTCGGACAGGGGGCCTACAATGAGCAGTACTTC. As protein: CSARVVGQGAYNEQYF.

A note on this clonotype: One junction end disagrees with the germline gene, perhaps due to a read error. The chain employs TRBV20-1 and TRBJ2-1; 7 bases map to TRBD1. The length of the CDR3 is 16 residues. Germline-derived CDR1 and CDR2 are DFQATT and SNEGSKA (reference sequence). The CDR3, as DNA: TGCAGTGCTGGAGAAATGGGGGACAGCAATGTCAATGAGCAGTTCTTC. Its translation is CSAGEMGDSNVNEQFF.

The V gene is TRBV27, the J gene TRBJ2-6; no definite D call. V lost 4 bases, J lost 4 bases, and 14 bases lay in between. The germline gives CDR1 MNHEY, CDR2 SMNVEV (reference sequence). The CDR3 has 16 residues. CDR3 protein: CASSSLSLRGANVLTF. The CDR3, as DNA: TGTGCCAGCAGTTCCCTGTCACTGAGGGGGGCCAACGTCCTGACTTTC. The variable domain in full, with the rest retrieved from reference TRBV27 and TRBJ2-6, is EAQVTQNPRYLITVTGKKLTVTCSQNMNHEYMSWYRQDPGLGLRQIYYSMNVEVTDKGDVPEGYKVSRKEKRNFPLILESPSPNQTSLYFCASSSLSLRGANVLTFGAGSRLTVL.

The V gene is TRBV12-3 or TRBV12-4, the J gene TRBJ2-2, with D uncertain. The CDR3 extends over 12 amino acids. With 6 bases removed from V and 4 bases from J, the gap between germline ends came to 6 bases. The CDR3 here is CASRQSTGELFF. The CDR3 DNA is TGTGCCAGCAGACAGAGCACCGGGGAGCTGTTTTTT.

Many counts were recorded for this clonotype. The V gene is TRBV29-1, the J gene TRBJ2-3; TRBD2 matches 13 bases. CDR3 length: 14 amino acids. J lost 4 bases, V lost 6 bases, and 4 bases had no gene match. CDR1 and CDR2 from the germline V gene are SQVTM and ANQGSEA. The CDR3, as DNA: TGCAGCGTCCCACTAGCGGGGGGGTCAGATACGCAGTATTTT. Translated: CSVPLAGGSDTQYF.

V usage is TRBV4-3 and J usage is TRBJ1-2; the D is unclear. The CDR3 contains 14 residues. V lost 1 base, J lost 7 bases, and 13 bases lay in between. Germline V gene data show CDR1 as LGHNA and CDR2 as YSLEER. CDR3 coding DNA: TGCGCCAGCAGCCAAGGGGTTCGACGAGGTGGCTACACCTTC. Protein: CASSQGVRRGGYTF.

J is TRBJ2-7 and V is TRBV6-1; maybe TRBD1 (5 bases). The CDR3 is 15 amino acids. V gave up 0 bases and J gave up 0 bases, with 9 bases separating them. CDR1 is MNHNS and CDR2 is SASEGT in the germline V gene. CDR3 in amino acids: CASSEALGVSYEQYF. CDR3 in DNA: TGTGCCAGCAGTGAAGCGTTAGGGGTCTCCTACGAGCAGTACTTC.

The rearrangement joins TRBV20-1 to TRBJ2-3; 9 bases agree with TRBD2. CDR3 length: 16 amino acids. V dropped 0 bases and J dropped 1; count of bases not matched to a gene: 5. The germline gives CDR1 DFQATT, CDR2 SNEGSKA (reference sequence). The chain's CDR3 is CSARDYRGGGTDTQYF. CDR3 nucleotides: TGCAGTGCTAGAGATTATCGCGGGGGGGGCACAGATACGCAGTATTTT.